The 21 T cell receptor beta chains given below trace back to one sample, sequenced in a study of cytomegalovirus exposure and HLA in healthy donors. The primer mix had 60 Vbeta and 13 Jbeta primers. The table came from immunoSEQ multiplex PCR; TCRdb's copy has only in-frame clones and leaves some out. Found here are over 150,000 clones, roughly three quarters of them singletons; the top ten hold 7% to 8.5%. What was sequenced was PBMCs. All receptors derive from a male donor in good health and CMV-seropositive.

The chain uses TRBV11-2 and TRBJ1-1, with D perhaps matching TRBD1 (6 bases). CDR1 and CDR2 from the germline V gene are SGHAT and FQNNGV. V was pared by 5 bases and J by 0 bases, with 10 bases between. The CDR3 sequence is 14 residues long. CDR3 sequence: CASSQSGVNTEAFF. DNA of the CDR3: TGTGCCAGCAGCCAATCAGGGGTGAACACTGAAGCTTTCTTT.

The gene calls are TRBV5-6 and TRBJ2-7; the D gene is possibly TRBD2 (6 bases). V dropped 3 bases and J dropped 1 base, with 11 bases sitting between them. The CDR3 consists of 14 residues. Per germline, CDR1 SGHDT and CDR2 YYEEEE. CDR3 loop: CASSSSEGSYEQYF. CDR3 DNA: TGTGCCAGCAGCTCCTCGGAGGGTTCCTACGAGCAGTACTTC.

CDR3 in DNA: TGTGCCAGCAGCCCCGGGACTTTCTATGGCTACACCTTC. Translation gives CASSPGTFYGYTF. The chain links TRBV6-5 to TRBJ1-2; the D gene is possibly TRBD1 (5 bases). Deletions cut 6 bases from V and 4 bases from J, with 12 bases between. The CDR3 covers 13 residues. CDR1 MNHEY and CDR2 SVGAGI come from the germline V gene.

The rearrangement joins TRBV6-5 to TRBJ2-2; 9 nucleotides match TRBD1. The CDR3 contains 16 residues. The V gene end was trimmed by 2 bases and the J gene end by 3 bases; junction bases not matched to a gene: 4. Germline CDR1 MNHEY, CDR2 SVGAGI. The DNA for the CDR3 is TGTGCCAGCAGTTACGCAGGGACAGGGCACACCGGGGAGCTGTTTTTT. Translating it yields CASSYAGTGHTGELFF.

The chain employs TRBV6-5 and TRBJ2-1; TRBD2 matches 10 bases. Germline V CDR1 and CDR2: MNHEY, SVGAGI. CDR3 length equals 14 residues. Trimming took 6 bases from V and 9 from J; bases not matched to a gene: 8. CDR3 nucleotide sequence: TGTGCCAGCAGAATTAGCGGGGGGCTTGGTGAGCAGTTCTTC. This encodes CASRISGGLGEQFF.

This rearrangement joins TRBV15 to TRBJ1-2; TRBD1 agrees at 7 bases. The CDR3 loop spans 15 amino acids. V dropped 2 bases and J dropped 6; count of bases not matched to a gene: 9. Germline lookup yields CDR1 LNHNV and CDR2 YYDKDF (reference sequence). In DNA form, the CDR3 reads TGTGCCACCAGCAGACCTTACACAGGGGACGATGGCTACACCTTC. This encodes CATSRPYTGDDGYTF.

The chain couples TRBV7-9 to TRBJ2-1, with TRBD1 as a possible D gene (6 bases). V was shortened by 5 bases and J by 4 bases, with 18 bases between the two germline ends. The germline CDR1 and CDR2 sequences are SEHNR and FQNEAQ (reference sequence). This CDR3 is built from 16 residues. CDR3 sequence: CASSPIKGERYNEQFF. Here the CDR3 DNA reads TGTGCCAGCAGCCCGATTAAGGGGGAGCGGTACAATGAGCAGTTCTTC.

CDR3: CSARAGNEQFF. CDR3 coding DNA: TGCAGTGCTAGAGCCGGCAATGAGCAGTTCTTC. The chain links TRBV20-1 to TRBJ2-1, with D unclear. The CDR3 extends over 11 amino acids. Germline V gene data show CDR1 as DFQATT and CDR2 as SNEGSKA (reference sequence). The V end lost 1 base, the J end lost 6 bases, and 4 bases lay between the germline ends.

This clone came up many times. The J gene is TRBJ2-5, the V gene TRBV6-5, with D possibly being TRBD2 (6 bases). Germline V gene data show CDR1 as MNHEY and CDR2 as SVGAGI. V was cut by 0 bases and J by 5 bases, with 13 bases left in between. CDR3 length equals 15 residues. The CDR3 protein is CASSYSAGSWETQYF. Here the CDR3 DNA reads TGTGCCAGCAGTTACTCGGCGGGGTCTTGGGAGACCCAGTACTTC.

This chain uses TRBV20-1 with TRBJ2-7, with D possibly being TRBD1 (6 bases). V lost 7 bases, J lost 3 bases, and 10 bases lay in between. Germline V gene sequence: CDR1 DFQATT, CDR2 SNEGSKA (reference sequence). This CDR3 comprises 11 residues. The CDR3 reads CSGTRGYEQYF. CDR3 DNA: TGCAGTGGCACCAGGGGCTACGAGCAGTACTTC.

The chain employs TRBV19 and TRBJ2-1; 8 bases map to TRBD2. Trimming cost V 0 bases and J 6 bases; bases outside gene matches: 10. The CDR3 spans 17 residues. Germline V CDR1 and CDR2: LNHDA, SQIVND (reference sequence). CDR3 coding DNA: TGTGCCAGTAGTATAGACCAGCGGGGGTCGTTCCCCAATGAGCAGTTCTTC. This codes for CASSIDQRGSFPNEQFF.

The chain recombines TRBV4-1 with TRBJ2-3, with 7 nucleotides matching TRBD2. CDR3 length equals 15 residues. CDR1 and CDR2 (germline): MGHRA, YSYEKL. V was clipped by 4 bases and J by 2 bases; unmatched bases: 6. CDR3 protein: CASSRRGLHTDTQYF. The CDR3 DNA reads as TGCGCCAGCAGCCGGAGGGGACTACACACAGATACGCAGTATTTT.

The V gene is TRBV9, the J gene TRBJ2-2; TRBD1 matches at 8 bases. CDR1 and CDR2 (germline): SGDLS, YYNGEE. There are 19 residues in the CDR3. The junction had 21 bases not matched to a gene; V was cut back by 4 bases and J by 7 bases. The CDR3 loop reads CASSLYPTTGTGRGGELFF. For the CDR3, the DNA is TGTGCCAGCAGCCTTTATCCTACCACCGGGACAGGCCGCGGCGGGGAGCTGTTTTTT.

This chain uses TRBV11-2 with TRBJ1-6; tentative D call: TRBD1 (5 bases). Per the germline V gene, CDR1 is SGHAT and CDR2 is FQNNGV. CDR3 length equals 16 residues. V gave up 4 bases and J gave up 8 bases, with 18 bases separating them. In DNA, the CDR3 is TGTGCCAGCAGCTCCTTCGGTAGAAGGGGTCATTCACCCCTCCACTTT. The encoded protein is CASSSFGRRGHSPLHF.

This rearrangement joins TRBV2 to TRBJ1-3, with 8 bases identical to TRBD1. V lost 10 bases to trimming and J lost 4 bases; unmatched junction nucleotides: 6. CDR3 length: 13 amino acids. CDR1 is SNHLY, CDR2 FYNNEI, per germline. The CDR3 nucleotides are TGTGCCAACAGACAGGGGAACGGAAACACCATATATTTT. The encoded protein is CANRQGNGNTIYF.

The chain employs TRBV27 and TRBJ2-7; 11 bases are a match to TRBD2. Looked up from germline, CDR1 is MNHEY and CDR2 is SMNVEV (reference sequence). The CDR3 loop spans 18 amino acids. V trimming: 1 base; J trimming: 0 bases; junction bases outside the gene matches: 8. This CDR3 reads CASSLWRGLAASSYEQYF. The CDR3, as DNA: TGTGCCAGCAGTTTATGGAGGGGACTAGCGGCTAGCTCCTACGAGCAGTACTTC.

The V call is TRBV2, the J call TRBJ2-1, with D tentatively TRBD2 (7 bases). The ends were cut back, 4 bases at V and 8 bases at J, with 18 bases in the middle. Germline assignment: CDR1 SNHLY and CDR2 FYNNEI. This CDR3 contains 15 residues. CDR3 nucleotides: TGTGCCAGCAGTGGCGGGGGCCCCCCTAGGGATGAGCAGTTCTTC. Its protein product is CASSGGGPPRDEQFF.

This sequence joins TRBV6-6 and TRBJ2-1, with TRBD1 matching 7 bases. The CDR3 contains 13 residues. Germline CDR1 reads MNHNY; CDR2 reads SVGAGI (reference sequence). J lost 11 bases, V lost 5 bases, and 9 bases had no gene match. The CDR3: CASSALTGEQQFF. The CDR3 bases are TGTGCCAGCAGTGCCCTCACAGGGGAACAGCAGTTCTTC.

The rearrangement uses TRBV7-9 and TRBJ2-3; 10 nucleotides line up with TRBD2. Germline CDR1 SEHNR, CDR2 FQNEAQ (reference sequence). The junction had 1 base not matched to a gene; V was cut back by 2 bases and J by 2 bases. The length of the CDR3 is 15 residues. CDR3 residues: CASSLTSGDTDTQYF. In nucleotides, the CDR3 is TGTGCCAGCAGCTTAACTAGCGGGGACACAGATACGCAGTATTTT. The complete variable domain, with remaining parts taken from reference TRBV7-9 and TRBJ2-3, reads DTGVSQNPRHKITKRGQNVTFRCDPISEHNRLYWYRQTLGQGPEFLTYFQNEAQLEKSRLLSDRFSAERPKGSFSTLEIQRTEQGDSAMYLCASSLTSGDTDTQYFGPGTRLTVL.

The CDR3 sequence: CAWSIRLEAGELFF. In nucleotides, the CDR3 is TGTGCCTGGAGTATACGATTAGAGGCCGGGGAGCTGTTTTTT. The chain recombines TRBV30 with TRBJ2-2; D is uncertain. Per the germline V gene, CDR1 is GTSNPN and CDR2 is SVGIG (reference sequence). Trimming took 2 bases from V and 6 from J, leaving 13 bases between them. There are 14 residues in the CDR3.

The CDR3 loop is CASSVTGGSDTQYF. In DNA, the CDR3 is TGTGCCAGCAGCGTGACAGGGGGCAGTGATACGCAGTATTTT. The rearrangement joins TRBV11-1 to TRBJ2-3, with 10 nucleotides matching TRBD1. J was trimmed by 6 bases and V by 5 bases; bases with no gene match: 5. The CDR3 spans 14 residues. Germline V gives CDR1 SGHAT, CDR2 FQDESV (reference sequence).